The following is a T cell receptor beta chain sequence with its context. The antigen is not known. The source of the sample is a study of T cell repertoires in cytomegalovirus infection. Study details: Evidence of both CMV infection and a matching HLA type came from public TCR beta signatures. Study-wide findings and caveats: Carriers of CMV plus the relevant HLA were identified by cumulative public TCR beta family frequency. HLA-C-restricted CMV clonotypes gave the most frequent clonotype in two of eight donors.

Germline V lookup: CDR1 SNHLY, CDR2 FYNNEI. The CDR3 is 13 residues long. V gave up 10 bases and J gave up 4 bases, with 15 bases separating them. One entry per CDR3 protein, called by TCRdb with MiXCR from the reads. The sample shows some 120,000 distinct CDR3 sequences, roughly a tenth of them seen only once. This receptor was identified in a human donor in good health (CMV status not recorded). Some clones in this sample may be carry-over from other donors' samples. Sequencing was done on a sample of PBMCs, sequenced either directly or after in vitro stimulation (not recorded which). The chain carries TRBV2 and TRBJ2-3; D is unresolved. The CDR3 DNA reads TGTGCCACGCCCGGAAGTCAGGCAGATACGCAGTATTTT. Protein sequence: CATPGSQADTQYF.